The 27 T cell receptor beta chains below were found in one sample sequenced in a study of blood T cell repertoires in COVID-19. Data came from immunoSEQ multiplex PCR; TCRdb stores just in-frame clones and leaves some out. This table holds roughly 260,000 clones, more than 70% found once. Sequencing used peripheral blood. These receptors were collected from a woman aged 18-29 years with acute or convalescent COVID-19.

The chain couples TRBV19 to TRBJ2-7; 7 positions match TRBD2. The CDR3 extends over 15 amino acids. Germline CDR1 is LNHDA and CDR2 is SQIVND (reference sequence). The ends lost 5 bases at V and 1 base at J; junction bases unmatched: 8. The CDR3 DNA follows: TGTGCCAGTAGTCGGGGACTAACCGATTCCTACGAGCAGTACTTC. Its translation is CASSRGLTDSYEQYF.

The sample holds a few counts of this clone. V gene TRBV7-9 combines with J gene TRBJ2-1, with 8 positions matching TRBD2. CDR1 is SEHNR and CDR2 is FQNEAQ in the germline V gene (reference sequence). The CDR3 spans 11 residues. J lost 12 bases, V lost 11 bases, and 9 bases had no gene match. In DNA, the CDR3 is TGTGCCTGGGGAGCGGGGGTATTGCAGTTCTTC. As protein: CAWGAGVLQFF.

The chain links TRBV21-1 to TRBJ2-7; TRBD2, as called in the table, went unchecked against the DNA. TRBV21-1 counts as a pseudogene. The CDR3 spans 20 residues. Here the CDR3 reads CAQRGGASPSGVGLVYEQYF. DNA for the CDR3: TGTGCTCAAAGAGGGGGGGCGAGTCCTTCAGGGGTCGGACTCGTATACGAGCAGTACTTC.

This clone is a singleton in its sample. The V call is TRBV18, the J call TRBJ1-4; the match to TRBD1 covers 12 bases. Looked up from germline, CDR1 is KGHSH and CDR2 is LQKENI. CDR3 length equals 14 residues. Unmatched junction bases numbered 2, after V lost 4 bases and J lost 8 bases. CDR3 sequence reads: CASSRGTGGEKLFF. The DNA of the CDR3 is TGTGCCAGCTCACGCGGGACAGGGGGCGAAAAACTGTTTTTT. Looking up the rest from reference TRBV18 and TRBJ1-4 gives the full variable domain: NAGVMQNPRHLVRRRGQEARLRCSPMKGHSHVYWYRQLPEEGLKFMVYLQKENIIDESGMPKERFSAEFPKEGPSILRIQQVVRGDSAAYFCASSRGTGGEKLFFGSGTQLSVL.

This clone was picked up one time. The chain couples TRBV5-4 to TRBJ2-2; no clear D. The CDR3 has 16 residues. The V and J ends lost 2 bases and 1 base respectively, with 12 bases between them. From germline, CDR1 is SGHNT and CDR2 YYREEE (reference sequence). The CDR3: CASSLGQEGNTGELFF. CDR3 nucleotide sequence: TGTGCCAGCAGCTTAGGTCAGGAAGGGAACACCGGGGAGCTGTTTTTT.

The chain carries TRBV2 and TRBJ2-7, with D possibly TRBD2 on 6 matching bases. Germline values: CDR1 SNHLY, CDR2 FYNNEI. The germline V and J ends were trimmed by 5 bases and 0 bases, with 11 bases remaining between them. This CDR3 is 14 amino acids long. As DNA, the CDR3 is TGTGCCAGCAGTTCGACTAGGAGCTCCTACGAGCAGTACTTC. Amino acids: CASSSTRSSYEQYF.

The chain recombines TRBV7-9 with TRBJ1-1; tentatively, D is TRBD1 (5 bases). This CDR3 is built from 13 residues. Per germline, CDR1 SEHNR and CDR2 FQNEAQ (reference sequence). Trimming removed 3 bases from V and 8 bases from J, with 13 bases in between. The DNA for the CDR3 is TGTGCCAGCAGCTTTAGTTCCGGACAAGAAGCTTTCTTT. Translation: CASSFSSGQEAFF.

The V and J genes are TRBV7-2 and TRBJ1-5; D is unclear. V shed 1 base and J shed 0 bases, with 10 bases lying between them. Germline V CDR1 and CDR2: SGHTA, FQGNSA. The CDR3 spans 16 residues. As DNA, the CDR3 is TGTGCCAGCAGCTTAGGGCGGAGTAATAGCAATCAGCCCCAGCATTTT. Its translation is CASSLGRSNSNQPQHF.

CDR3 loop: CSVERENSIAQFF. CDR3 in DNA: TGCAGCGTTGAAAGGGAGAACTCCATTGCGCAGTTCTTC. The chain joins TRBV29-1 to TRBJ2-1; D perhaps matches TRBD2 (5 bases). The CDR3 loop spans 13 amino acids. CDR1 and CDR2 (germline): SQVTM, ANQGSEA. Trimming shortened V by 2 bases and J by 12 bases, and 17 bases separated the two germline ends.

V is TRBV19 and J is TRBJ2-3; 8 bases fit TRBD1. Germline V CDR1 and CDR2: LNHDA, SQIVND (reference sequence). Trimming removed 4 bases from V and 2 bases from J; junction bases left unmatched: 2. The CDR3 is 14 residues long. This CDR3 is CASSTGGFTDTQYF. The DNA of the CDR3 is TGTGCCAGTAGTACAGGGGGCTTCACAGATACGCAGTATTTT.

This clone was recorded a few times. The chain couples TRBV21-1 to TRBJ1-2; the tabulated D call, TRBD1, remains unverified against the DNA. TRBV21-1 is noted as a pseudogene. This CDR3 is 15 amino acids long. The CDR3 sequence: CASSHRHGRNYGYTF. CDR3 nucleotide sequence: TGTGCCAGCAGCCACCGCCATGGCAGAAACTATGGCTACACCTTC.

The CDR3 DNA is TGTGCCAGCAGCCCGGGACAGTATTCCCTAAGCAATCAGCCCCAGCATTTT. Its protein is CASSPGQYSLSNQPQHF. The chain is built from TRBV2 and TRBJ1-5, with 7 bases aligning to TRBD1. The ends lost 6 bases at V and 1 base at J; junction bases unmatched: 12. Germline V lookup: CDR1 SNHLY, CDR2 FYNNEI. The CDR3 has 17 residues.

The rearrangement uses TRBV18 and TRBJ1-2; 11 nucleotides align to TRBD1. The V gene's germline CDR1 is KGHSH and CDR2 LQKENI. The CDR3 sequence is 15 residues long. V lost 4 bases to trimming and J lost 3 bases; unmatched junction nucleotides: 4. The DNA for the CDR3 is TGTGCCAGCTCACGGGCGGGACAGGGGGACTATGGCTACACCTTC. Translated, it gives CASSRAGQGDYGYTF.

This clone was observed a handful of times. The chain joins TRBV21-1 to TRBJ2-5; the DNA was not used to check the table's D call, TRBD1. TRBV21-1 is flagged as a pseudogene. The CDR3 is 16 amino acids. CDR3 sequence: CASSKGRDRDKETQYF. The CDR3 DNA reads as TGTGCCAGCAGCAAAGGGCGGGACAGGGACAAAGAGACCCAGTACTTC.

Comments on this clone: Within the sample, other DNA sequences also encode this same CDR3. The rearrangement links TRBV14 to TRBJ2-1, with 8 nucleotides matching TRBD2. CDR1 and CDR2 (germline): SGHDN, FVKESK. CDR3 size: 15 residues. The junction had 8 bases not matched to a gene; V was cut back by 4 bases and J by 6 bases. The CDR3 here is CASSPQAGAGNEQFF. The CDR3 coding sequence is TGTGCCAGCAGCCCCCAAGCGGGAGCTGGCAATGAGCAGTTCTTC.

J is TRBJ1-5 and V is TRBV19, with a possible D match to TRBD1 (6 bases). The CDR3 runs to 15 residues. The V end was cut by 6 bases, the J end by 6 bases, with 18 bases between. Germline V gives CDR1 LNHDA, CDR2 SQIVND (reference sequence). DNA of the CDR3: TGTGCCAGTAGCGCTATAACAGGGCTTGGTCAGCCCCAGCATTTT. Translation: CASSAITGLGQPQHF.

There are a few counts of this clone. The gene calls are TRBV7-8 and TRBJ1-5; TRBD1 matches 7 bases. Germline CDR1 is SGHVS and CDR2 is FQNEAQ. This CDR3 has 16 amino acids. The V and J ends lost 5 bases and 0 bases, in that order; junction bases with no gene match: 7. CDR3 region: CASSLPGTVSNQPQHF. Written as DNA, the CDR3 is TGTGCCAGCAGCCTCCCCGGGACAGTTAGCAATCAGCCCCAGCATTTT.

J is TRBJ1-5 and V is TRBV7-9, with D unresolved. V was pared by 0 bases and J by 4 bases, with 4 bases between. Per germline, CDR1 SEHNR and CDR2 FQNEAQ (reference sequence). The CDR3 totals 13 residues. CDR3 sequence (DNA): TGTGCCAGCAGCTTAGCACAGAATCAGCCCCAGCATTTT. Translated, it gives CASSLAQNQPQHF.

The gene calls are TRBV4-3 and TRBJ2-3; 11 bases map to TRBD2. With 4 bases clipped from V and 4 bases from J, the junction kept 7 bases outside the gene matches. This CDR3 contains 16 residues. Looked up from germline, CDR1 is LGHNA and CDR2 is YSLEER. DNA of the CDR3: TGCGCCAGCAGCCGCGGGACTAGCGGTCTGGCAGATACGCAGTATTTT. Its translation is CASSRGTSGLADTQYF.

V gene TRBV18 combines with J gene TRBJ1-1; the D is unclear. V was pared by 2 bases and J by 1 base, with 8 bases between. The length of the CDR3 is 14 residues. Germline V gives CDR1 KGHSH, CDR2 LQKENI. CDR3 DNA: TGTGCCAGCTCACCAATTCCTAGGAACACTGAAGCTTTCTTT. Residues: CASSPIPRNTEAFF.

The chain couples TRBV7-2 to TRBJ2-1; 10 positions agree with TRBD2. CDR3 length: 14 residues. CDR1 is SGHTA and CDR2 is FQGNSA in the germline V gene. J lost 4 bases, V lost 6 bases, and 3 bases had no gene match. CDR3 nucleotides: TGTGCCAGCAGGCCGGGACTAGCGTACAATGAGCAGTTCTTC. Translating it yields CASRPGLAYNEQFF.

J is TRBJ1-2 and V is TRBV6-5; 9 positions agree with TRBD1. The germline V gene has CDR1 MNHEY and CDR2 SVGAGI. The CDR3 sequence is 14 residues long. J lost 4 bases, V lost 6 bases, and 6 bases had no gene match. CDR3: CASSPDRGRYGYTF. The CDR3 nucleotides are TGTGCCAGCAGCCCGGACAGGGGACGCTATGGCTACACCTTC.

The chain joins TRBV6-2 or TRBV6-3 to TRBJ2-7, with 10 bases lining up with TRBD2. V lost 2 bases, J lost 5 bases, and 9 bases stayed unmatched. CDR1 is MNHEY and CDR2 is SVGEGT in the germline V gene. The CDR3 spans 16 residues. The CDR3 loop is CASSYPRAGGPHEQYF. The DNA for the CDR3 is TGTGCCAGCAGTTACCCTAGAGCGGGAGGGCCCCACGAGCAGTACTTC.

The chain links TRBV7-3 to TRBJ2-2; 11 nucleotides match TRBD2. CDR1 and CDR2 from the germline V gene are SGHTA and FQGTGA. Germline trimming cut 6 bases from V and 4 bases from J; bases unmatched to any gene: 4. The CDR3 contains 15 residues. This CDR3 is CASSPGTSGTGELFF. The CDR3 bases are TGTGCCAGCAGTCCCGGGACTAGCGGCACCGGGGAGCTGTTTTTT.

The genes are TRBV5-1 and TRBJ2-1, with 10 positions matching TRBD1. J lost 4 bases, V lost 4 bases, and 11 bases had no gene match. CDR3 length: 17 amino acids. Germline CDR1 reads SGHRS; CDR2 reads YFSETQ. The CDR3 bases are TGCGCCAGCAGCATTGGCCTCGGGACAGGGGCTTACAATGAGCAGTTCTTC. Its translation: CASSIGLGTGAYNEQFF.

The V gene is TRBV6-5, the J gene TRBJ1-6; TRBD1 agrees at 8 bases. Germline CDR1 reads MNHEY; CDR2 reads SVGAGI. V was clipped by 8 bases and J by 8 bases; unmatched bases: 5. The CDR3 is 13 residues long. Here the CDR3 DNA reads TGTGCCAGCGGAACAGGGGGGCATTCACCCCTCCACTTT. This encodes CASGTGGHSPLHF.

This clone was detected only once. CDR3 sequence reads: CASSWTGEQFF. The CDR3 DNA reads as TGTGCCAGCAGTTGGACAGGGGAGCAGTTCTTC. J is TRBJ2-1 and V is TRBV6-5; 8 bases are a match to TRBD1. This CDR3 is 11 amino acids long. Per germline, CDR1 MNHEY and CDR2 SVGAGI. V lost 4 bases and J lost 10; bases outside the gene matches: 0.